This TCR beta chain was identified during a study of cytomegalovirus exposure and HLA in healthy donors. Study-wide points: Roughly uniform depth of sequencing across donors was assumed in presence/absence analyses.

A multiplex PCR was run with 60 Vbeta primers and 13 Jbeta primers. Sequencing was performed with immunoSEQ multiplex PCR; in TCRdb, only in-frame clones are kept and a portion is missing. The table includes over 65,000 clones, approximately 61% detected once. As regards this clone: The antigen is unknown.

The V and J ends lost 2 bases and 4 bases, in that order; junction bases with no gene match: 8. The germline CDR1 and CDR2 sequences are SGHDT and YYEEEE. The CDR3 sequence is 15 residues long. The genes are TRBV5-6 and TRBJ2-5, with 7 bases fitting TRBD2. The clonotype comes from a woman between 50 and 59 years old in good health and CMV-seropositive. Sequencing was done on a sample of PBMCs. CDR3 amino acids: CASSFGGGGGETQYF. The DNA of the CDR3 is TGTGCCAGCAGCTTCGGCGGCGGGGGAGGAGAGACCCAGTACTTC.